The clone carrying this TCR beta chain occurred many times. Its matching antigen is unknown. Using a J-beta primer mix together with a sample-barcoded 5' primer, a second PCR was run for about 7 to 12 cycles. TCRdb re-analysed the 5' RACE reads in MiXCR, keeping a single row per CDR3 protein. Of about 700,000 distinct CDR3 sequences in the sample, about 30% were seen once. This record belongs to a study of blood T cells in healthy people across ages. General study results and limits: Diversity was higher, and naive CD4+ cells more numerous, in long-lived donors than in aged donors.

Germline CDR1 is MGHRA and CDR2 is YSYEKL. CDR3 length: 18 residues. Germline trimming cut 0 bases from V and 0 bases from J; bases unmatched to any gene: 10. In each sample, at least 7 million PBMCs were isolated. The TCR comes from a woman older than 75 in good health. This rearrangement joins TRBV4-1 to TRBJ2-7, with 8 bases lining up with TRBD2. Sequencing was done on a sample of blood. The CDR3 reads CASSQDEAGDPSSYEQYF. Written as DNA, the CDR3 is TGCGCCAGCAGCCAAGACGAAGCGGGGGATCCGAGCTCCTACGAGCAGTACTTC.